This T cell receptor (beta chain) was observed in a study of T cells in Graves' hyperthyroidism and ophthalmopathy. The CDR3 regions of TCR beta were amplified from RNA transcripts. HTBI primers were employed in a first-round RT-PCR of the TCR CDR3. TCRdb itself ran the multiplex PCR reads through MiXCR, one entry per CDR3 protein. In the table there are 370,000 or so distinct CDR3 sequences, about 25% of which are singletons. This clonotype was found a few times. The sequence was collected from a middle-aged man with Graves' hyperthyroidism. Sequences were obtained from blood.

CDR3 protein: CASSSTAPNEQFF. The CDR3 DNA follows: TGTGCCAGCAGCTCTACGGCCCCGAATGAGCAGTTCTTC. The chain couples TRBV7-9 to TRBJ2-1; D gene unclear. The length of the CDR3 is 13 residues. Deletions cut 4 bases from V and 7 bases from J, with 11 bases between. Germline assignment: CDR1 SEHNR and CDR2 FQNEAQ (reference sequence).